This T cell receptor beta chain was captured in a study of healthy donors' naive CD4 and CD8 T cells. Points from the study as a whole: Homeostatic proliferation of naive T cells was not examined as a bias source. Chains were not paired, since alpha and beta were sequenced in bulk. CDR3 charge plus V and J genes appeared to account for about 13% of CD4/CD8 variance.

TCR libraries were built from approximately 0.55 ug of total RNA by linear amplification. Using its own MiXCR run on the reads, TCRdb lists one record per CDR3 protein. The table has around 200,000 distinct CDR3 sequences, 65% to 80% seen once; the top ten hold about 2.3%. CDR1 is MNHEY and CDR2 is SVGAGI in the germline V gene. The V and J ends lost 6 bases and 4 bases respectively, with 6 bases between them. This CDR3 has 11 amino acids. Comment on this clonotype: Antigen specificity is unknown.

Sorting defined naive CD4+ as CD4+CD8-CD45RO-CD45RA+ and naive CD8+ as CD8+CD4-CD45RA+CD27bright. This chain connects TRBV6-5 to TRBJ1-1; D uncertain. The origin of this receptor is a pool of human donors in good health; the sample pools cells from several healthy donors. Sequencing was done on a sample of naive CD4+ and CD8+ T cells sorted from blood, pooled from several donors. The CDR3 loop reads CASSRATEAFF. Written as DNA, the CDR3 is TGTGCCAGCAGCCGGGCCACTGAAGCTTTCTTT.